This record looks at one TCR beta chain sequence and its context. Its antigen target is currently unknown. No base quality information exists; no much larger clone differs at one position. This entry is derived from a study of T cell responses to AZD1222 COVID-19 vaccine (dated by TCRdb to about 2021). About the investigation overall: Because spike-specific TCR depth and breadth did not differ between the two schedules, AZD1222 recipients who got a second dose at roughly 4 weeks were pooled with those who got a second dose at roughly 12 weeks. A total of approximately 230 trial participants underwent TCR sequencing, of whom about 210 received two doses of AZD1222 and approximately 25 received two doses of the MenACWY control vaccine. Trial participants were enrolled into age subgroups of 18-55, 56-69 and 70-plus years, which contained 148, 28 and 57 TCR-sequenced participants, respectively. Overall results and qualifications from the work: Spike-specific TCR breadth and depth rose significantly after two AZD1222 doses compared with day 0 and with MenACWY recipients. Participants were mostly white British, with more females than males. The authors suggested clonal diversity may have been underestimated. Nearly half of unique spike-specific TCRs reportedly recognized epitopes outside regions mutated in the B.1.351 and B.1.1.7 variants. In the small 56-69-year group, the increase in depth fell short of significance, most likely because of low power. Conclusions about previously exposed vaccinees were limited because only six AZD1222 recipients were SARS-CoV-2 seropositive at baseline. Because no day 14 peak-response samples were available, repertoires were characterized only after the peak T cell response. The whole spike protein was spanned by vaccine-associated CD4 TCRs, and dominant responses were seen in regions 160-218 and 743-854.

The label giving this sample's time point can be read as: baseline before first vaccination. Vaccinee samples were obtained from the UK trials COV001 and COV002, which included a single-blind randomized controlled phase 2/3 trial of AZD1222 (ChAdOx1 nCoV-19) in healthy adults. For TCRbeta chain sequencing, PBMC samples from trial participants were taken at day 0 and at day 28 after the second dose. The CDR3 regions of human TCRbeta chains were analyzed by immunosequencing. The original pipeline was this. TCRs in the repertoires were compared against a reference library of SARS-CoV-2-specific TCRs that had been generated with the MIRA antigen-specificity platform. Breadth meant the fraction of unique TCRs that were SARS-CoV-2-associated, whereas depth meant the fraction of total T cells that were SARS-CoV-2-associated. Using the MIRA data, every spike-specific TCR was mapped to the spike region that the TCR reacted to and assigned to either a CD4 or a CD8 class. Log10-transformed breadth and depth values were compared by one-way ANOVA with Sidak's multiple comparisons tests. The table comes from immuneACCESS by way of TCRdb, which keeps in-frame sequences with V and J called. Part of the clones is missing from these tables; in studies checked, under half for an unresolved V gene and the rest for unknown reasons. The V and J calls and the clone size are those of that table, but D and trimming were determined from the DNA. Counted in this sample were under 300,000 clones; approximately 95% of them appeared once. The ten most abundant clones make up 0.5% to 0.65% of the sample.

V lost 8 bases and J lost 9 bases; the stretch between them is 17 bases long. From the cysteine up to the phenylalanine, the CDR3 has a length of 13 residues. Of the read, only the CDR3 DNA is kept; its 39 bases are in frame from base 1. Per the germline V gene, SNHLY is the CDR1 and FYNNEI is the CDR2. The sequence was obtained from an adult in good health. The chain is encoded by TRBV2 joined to TRBJ2-1; a weak D assignment points to TRBD2 (6 bases agree). Sequenced here: peripheral blood, sampled on day 0 of AZD1222 vaccination. The nucleotides read TGTGCCAGCGAGTCGCAGGGAGGCGGTGAGCAGTTCTTC. Its coded protein is CASESQGGGEQFF.